The rows below give T cell receptor beta chains drawn from one sample of a study of a mutant IDH1 vaccine in newly diagnosed glioma. This table comes from immunoSEQ multiplex PCR, and its TCRdb copy is limited to in-frame clones, with some not included. The sample consists of tens of thousands of clones, 81% of them appearing once. No antigen has been identified for these receptors. Sequencing was performed on PBMCs, taken from a glioma patient whose treatment included an IDH1 peptide vaccine. The receptors stem from a woman between 40 and 55 years old with glioma. Some clones in this sample may be carry-over from other donors' samples. The CDR3 runs from the conserved cysteine through the conserved F or W.

V: TRBV18
length: 17
J: TRBJ2-2
CDR3: CASSQQATSYNAGELFF

V: TRBV19
length: 16
J: TRBJ2-7
CDR3: CASSTTTTGWISEQYF

V: TRBV4-2
length: 13
J: TRBJ2-7
CDR3: CASSQGGLYEQYF

V: TRBV9
length: 16
J: TRBJ1-4
CDR3: CASSVGRGGGHEKLFF

V: TRBV9
length: 15
J: TRBJ1-1
CDR3: CASSVETALNTEAFF

V: TRBV7-9
length: 13
J: TRBJ2-7
CDR3: CASSPLGGYEQYF

V: TRBV19
length: 15
J: TRBJ2-2
CDR3: CASIRTGVNTGELFF

V: TRBV5-5
length: 14
J: TRBJ1-2
CDR3: CASSFQDRGGGYTF

V: TRBV2
length: 16
J: TRBJ2-3
CDR3: CASSELGLGSTDTQYF

V: TRBV7-2
length: 12
J: TRBJ2-5
CDR3: CASSLAGETQYF

V: TRBV7-6
length: 14
J: TRBJ1-2
CDR3: CASSLARGPYGYTF